Listed below are T cell receptor beta chains from one sample, sequenced in a study of blood T cell repertoires in COVID-19. Sequencing was performed with immunoSEQ multiplex PCR; in TCRdb, only in-frame clones are kept and a portion is missing. The data hold tens of thousands of clones, with roughly four fifths observed a single time. The sequencing sample was made of peripheral blood. The receptors shown here come from a woman in her fifties or sixties with acute or convalescent COVID-19. Both conserved end residues are part of each CDR3. D genes are given only for firm matches. The size entry is marked missing in some rows and otherwise reads once, few, many or a size class.

NA	TRBV5-1	TRBJ2-3	NA	CASSSEHRGTDTQYF	TGCGCCAGCAGCTCTGAACACAGGGGCACAGATACGCAGTATTTT
NA	TRBV6-5	TRBJ2-7	TRBD2	CASSGRREPPYEQYF	TGTGCCAGCAGCGGGAGGAGAGAGCCTCCCTACGAGCAGTACTTC
NA	TRBV11-2	TRBJ2-3	TRBD2	CASRAGLPAGVGTQYF	TGTGCCAGCAGAGCGGGACTCCCCGCGGGTGTTGGTACGCAGTATTTT
NA	TRBV30	TRBJ1-6	NA	CAWSAGGGRNSPLHF	TGTGCCTGGAGCGCCGGGGGGGGGCGGAATTCACCCCTCCACTTT
NA	TRBV27	TRBJ2-7	TRBD1	CASSTTGTGKKQYF	TGTGCCAGCAGTACTACCGGGACAGGGAAAAAGCAGTACTTC
NA	TRBV6-1	TRBJ1-4	NA	CASSESSGLLKGEKLFF	TGTGCCAGCAGTGAAAGTTCGGGATTACTCAAAGGTGAAAAACTGTTTTTT
few	TRBV6-6	TRBJ2-1	NA	CASSYSEGNEQFF	TGTGCCAGCAGTTACTCGGAGGGTAATGAGCAGTTCTTC
NA	TRBV27	TRBJ1-2	TRBD1	CASSDTGVGGYTF	TGTGCCAGCAGTGATACAGGGGTTGGTGGCTACACCTTC
NA	TRBV10-3	TRBJ2-6	NA	CAISESIQGGSGANVLTF	TGTGCCATCAGTGAGTCGATCCAGGGCGGATCAGGGGCCAACGTCCTGACTTTC
NA	TRBV11-2	TRBJ2-1	NA	CASSLRGFSYNEQFF	TGTGCCAGCAGCCTCCGGGGGTTCTCCTACAATGAGCAGTTCTTC
once	TRBV2	TRBJ1-5	TRBD1	CASSSPRDSFDSNQPQHF	TGTGCCAGCAGTTCGCCTAGGGACAGCTTCGATAGCAATCAGCCCCAGCATTTT
NA	TRBV12-3/TRBV12-4	TRBJ1-5	NA	CASSPPYRPQHF	TGTGCCAGCAGCCCCCCCTATCGGCCCCAGCATTTT
NA	TRBV29-1	TRBJ1-2	TRBD1	CSVEGQGNYGYTF	TGCAGCGTTGAGGGACAGGGTAACTATGGCTACACCTTC
NA	TRBV5-8	TRBJ1-5	NA	CGAAGSYSNQPQHF	TGTGGAGCGGCGGGGTCCTATAGCAATCAGCCCCAGCATTTT
NA	TRBV7-9	TRBJ1-2	TRBD1	CASSALTGGWNYGYTF	TGTGCCAGCAGCGCCCTAACAGGGGGCTGGAACTATGGCTACACCTTC
NA	TRBV2	TRBJ1-5	NA	CASRGTGSEEHF	TGTGCCAGCAGGGGAACAGGGTCGGAGGAGCATTTT
NA	TRBV6-5	TRBJ1-1	NA	CASSHNRVGTEAFF	TGTGCCAGCAGTCATAACAGGGTGGGCACTGAAGCTTTCTTT
NA	TRBV5-1	TRBJ2-3	TRBD1	CASSLDGTGWGGTDTQYF	TGCGCCAGCAGCTTGGACGGGACAGGGTGGGGAGGCACAGATACGCAGTATTTT
NA	TRBV4-1	TRBJ1-2	NA	CASSQDSSGTYGYTF	TGCGCCAGCAGCCAAGATTCTTCGGGAACCTATGGCTACACCTTC
NA	TRBV3-1/TRBV3-2	TRBJ2-7	TRBD2	CASSRGLAGGMSSYEQYF	TGTGCCAGCAGCCGGGGACTAGCGGGGGGGATGAGCTCCTACGAGCAGTACTTC
NA	TRBV6-5	TRBJ1-5	NA	CASSSPTDQPQHF	TGTGCCAGCAGTTCCCCCACGGATCAGCCCCAGCATTTT
NA	TRBV12-3/TRBV12-4	TRBJ1-1	NA	CASSPEMNTEAFF	TGTGCCAGCAGTCCGGAGATGAACACTGAAGCTTTCTTT
NA	TRBV10-3	TRBJ2-7	NA	CAISYTGDEQYF	TGTGCCATCAGTTATACAGGCGACGAGCAGTACTTC
NA	TRBV6-5	TRBJ1-2	NA	CASSGTITGGYTF	TGTGCCAGCAGCGGGACTATCACGGGGGGCTACACCTTC
NA	TRBV2	TRBJ1-6	TRBD1	CASSDGWGQGNSPLHF	TGTGCCAGCAGCGACGGATGGGGACAGGGAAATTCACCCCTCCACTTT
NA	TRBV12-3/TRBV12-4	TRBJ2-2	NA	CASSLQATGELFF	TGTGCCAGCAGTTTACAGGCCACCGGGGAGCTGTTTTTT
few	TRBV7-6	TRBJ1-1	NA	CASSIGQFPMNTEAFF	TGTGCCAGCAGCATTGGACAGTTTCCTATGAACACTGAAGCTTTCTTT
once	TRBV18	TRBJ2-3	NA	CASSSADTQYF	TGTGCCAGCTCATCCGCAGATACGCAGTATTTT
NA	TRBV6-5	TRBJ1-1	TRBD1	CASRGHRGRTEAFF	TGTGCCAGCAGAGGACACAGGGGGCGCACTGAAGCTTTCTTT
NA	TRBV24-1	TRBJ2-2	NA	CATQGSTGELFF	TGTGCCACCCAGGGAAGCACCGGGGAGCTGTTTTTT
NA	TRBV25-1	TRBJ1-3	NA	CASSEYRGEWASGNTIYF	TGTGCCAGCAGTGAATATCGGGGGGAATGGGCCTCTGGAAACACCATATATTTT
once	TRBV5-6	TRBJ1-2	NA	CASSLGLRTANYGYTF	TGTGCCAGCAGCTTGGGGCTACGGACAGCGAACTATGGCTACACCTTC
NA	TRBV24-1	TRBJ2-2	TRBD2	CATGTSGGAGKTGELFF	TGTGCCACCGGGACTAGCGGGGGGGCCGGTAAGACCGGGGAGCTGTTTTTT
NA	TRBV12-3/TRBV12-4	TRBJ2-3	NA	CASSFRWADTQYF	TGTGCCAGCAGTTTTAGATGGGCGGATACGCAGTATTTT
NA	TRBV27	TRBJ1-4	NA	CASSLDSPWGKLFF	TGTGCCAGCAGTTTAGACAGCCCTTGGGGAAAACTGTTTTTT
NA	TRBV2	TRBJ1-4	TRBD1	CASSGDPKYRGRGEKLFF	TGTGCCAGCAGTGGAGACCCAAAATACAGGGGGCGAGGTGAAAAACTGTTTTTT
NA	TRBV14	TRBJ1-1	NA	CASSQETGNTEAFF	TGTGCCAGCAGCCAAGAGACGGGTAACACTGAAGCTTTCTTT
NA	TRBV29-1	TRBJ2-5	TRBD2	CSVGGAGERETQYF	TGCAGCGTCGGGGGGGCCGGGGAGAGAGAGACCCAGTACTTC
few	TRBV6-5	TRBJ1-5	TRBD1	CASRLGTGNNQPQHF	TGTGCCAGCAGGCTTGGGACAGGGAACAATCAGCCCCAGCATTTT
NA	TRBV24-1	TRBJ1-2	TRBD1	CATSDPGQGGGYTF	TGTGCCACCAGTGACCCGGGACAGGGAGGTGGCTACACCTTC
NA	TRBV5-5	TRBJ2-1	TRBD2	CASSSLSGTSGVNEQFF	TGTGCCAGCAGCTCCCTGTCCGGGACTAGCGGGGTAAATGAGCAGTTCTTC
NA	TRBV19	TRBJ1-5	NA	CASSIGLRVNQPQHF	TGTGCCAGTAGTATAGGGCTCAGGGTAAACCAGCCCCAGCATTTT
NA	TRBV7-9	TRBJ1-2	NA	CASSLVLGGTTYGYTF	TGTGCCAGCAGCTTAGTTCTGGGGGGGACAACTTATGGCTACACCTTC
medium-sized	TRBV5-5	TRBJ1-1	NA	CASSLGVNTEAFF	TGTGCCAGCAGCTTGGGCGTGAACACTGAAGCTTTCTTT
NA	TRBV6-1	TRBJ1-3	TRBD1	CASSAHSTTGTGGDGNTIYF	TGTGCCAGCAGTGCGCATTCAACTACCGGGACAGGGGGCGATGGAAACACCATATATTTT
NA	TRBV29-1	TRBJ2-1	TRBD2	CSFGASAGGHSEQFF	TGCAGCTTTGGGGCATCGGCGGGGGGCCACTCGGAGCAGTTCTTC
NA	TRBV24-1	TRBJ2-1	TRBD2	CATSASSGGRNEQFF	TGTGCCACCAGTGCTTCCAGCGGGGGACGGAATGAGCAGTTCTTC
NA	TRBV7-3	TRBJ2-1	NA	CASSWGLYNEQFF	TGTGCCAGCAGCTGGGGACTCTATAATGAGCAGTTCTTC
NA	TRBV5-1	TRBJ2-7	TRBD1	CASSLEGGTREQYF	TGCGCCAGCAGCTTGGAAGGGGGCACCAGGGAGCAGTACTTC
NA	TRBV28	TRBJ2-1	TRBD2	CASSPTLAGGYNEQFF	TGTGCCAGCAGTCCCACTCTAGCGGGGGGGTACAATGAGCAGTTCTTC
NA	TRBV2	TRBJ2-7	NA	CASSEASYEQYF	TGTGCCAGCAGTGAGGCTTCCTACGAGCAGTACTTC
NA	TRBV18	TRBJ1-1	NA	CASSPNRAEAFF	TGTGCCAGCTCACCCAACAGGGCTGAAGCTTTCTTT
once	TRBV5-5	TRBJ1-1	TRBD1	CASSLVIQGAGSTEAFF	TGTGCCAGCAGCTTGGTAATTCAGGGGGCGGGGAGCACTGAAGCTTTCTTT
NA	TRBV2	TRBJ1-2	NA	CASSEIPARDDGYTF	TGTGCCAGCAGTGAAATCCCGGCCAGGGATGATGGCTACACCTTC
NA	TRBV25-1	TRBJ1-1	NA	CASSGNRVAFF	TGTGCCAGCAGCGGAAACAGGGTAGCTTTCTTT
NA	TRBV5-1	TRBJ2-1	TRBD2	CASSLGAGSYNEQFF	TGCGCCAGCAGCTTAGGAGCGGGGTCATACAATGAGCAGTTCTTC
NA	TRBV9	TRBJ2-7	NA	CASSPKTGTGTSQYF	TGTGCCAGCAGCCCCAAGACAGGAACAGGGACCTCGCAGTACTTC
NA	TRBV24-1	TRBJ2-3	NA	CATEELHTDTQYF	TGTGCCACCGAGGAACTACACACAGATACGCAGTATTTT
NA	TRBV6-5	TRBJ2-2	TRBD1	CASSYSQGRAGELFF	TGTGCCAGCAGTTACTCACAGGGGCGGGCCGGGGAGCTGTTTTTT